The 6 T cell receptor beta chains below were found in one sample sequenced in a study of cytomegalovirus exposure and HLA in healthy donors. It was with 60 Vbeta and 13 Jbeta primers that the PCR ran. Only in-frame clones appear in the TCRdb table, and some are missing; sequencing was by immunoSEQ multiplex PCR. The sample lists about 89,000 clones; just over 65% were seen once. Sequencing used PBMCs. Receptors originate from a man between 25 and 39 years old in good health and CMV-seronegative.

This sequence joins TRBV19 and TRBJ1-1; tentative D call: TRBD1 (5 bases). The germline V gene encodes CDR1 LNHDA and CDR2 SQIVND (reference sequence). The CDR3 consists of 14 residues. V lost 4 bases, J lost 1 base, and 10 bases lay in between. The CDR3 sequence: CASSSQGANTEAFF. For the CDR3, the DNA is TGTGCCAGTAGTAGTCAGGGCGCGAACACTGAAGCTTTCTTT.

Turning to this clone: The same CDR3 is also encoded by other DNA sequences in this sample. The rearrangement joins TRBV6-5 to TRBJ1-2, with 7 bases matching TRBD1. The length of the CDR3 is 13 residues. Germline lookup yields CDR1 MNHEY and CDR2 SVGAGI. V lost 6 bases to trimming and J lost 2 bases; unmatched junction nucleotides: 3. DNA of the CDR3: TGTGCCAGCAGATTGACAGGGAACTATGGCTACACCTTC. Translating it yields CASRLTGNYGYTF.

The chain employs TRBV29-1 and TRBJ1-2; weak D call: TRBD1 (5 bases). Trimming left V 5 bases short and J 5 bases short, with 15 bases between. Germline CDR1 reads SQVTM; CDR2 reads ANQGSEA. There are 13 residues in the CDR3. The CDR3 DNA reads TGCAGCGTTCAACAGGCCGGGCGTTATGGCTACACCTTC. Amino acids: CSVQQAGRYGYTF.

V gene TRBV7-9 combines with J gene TRBJ2-7; 9 nucleotides agree with TRBD2. V was pared by 10 bases and J by 4 bases, with 14 bases of the junction left unmatched. CDR1 SEHNR and CDR2 FQNEAQ come from the germline V gene (reference sequence). CDR3 length: 15 amino acids. CDR3: CATMNGGSGGYEQYF. In nucleotides, the CDR3 is TGTGCCACCATGAACGGGGGTAGCGGGGGATACGAGCAGTACTTC. Together with reference TRBV7-9 and TRBJ2-7, the CDR3 gives the full variable domain: DTGVSQNPRHKITKRGQNVTFRCDPISEHNRLYWYRQTLGQGPEFLTYFQNEAQLEKSRLLSDRFSAERPKGSFSTLEIQRTEQGDSAMYLCATMNGGSGGYEQYFGPGTRLTVT.

V is TRBV19 and J is TRBJ1-5; TRBD1 matches at 9 bases. CDR1 is LNHDA and CDR2 is SQIVND in the germline V gene (reference sequence). V lost 3 bases to trimming and J lost 1 base; unmatched junction nucleotides: 10. The CDR3 contains 18 residues. CDR3 coding DNA: TGTGCCAGTAGTATCGGACAGGGGCCGTCCTACAGCAATCAGCCCCAGCATTTT. This sequence encodes CASSIGQGPSYSNQPQHF.

The rearrangement links TRBV18 to TRBJ1-2; TRBD1 matches at 8 bases. From germline, CDR1 is KGHSH and CDR2 LQKENI. V was pared by 4 bases and J by 7 bases, with 14 bases of the junction left unmatched. The CDR3 has 16 residues. CDR3 amino acids: CASSLAVSRGLTGYTF. The CDR3 DNA sequence: TGTGCCAGCTCACTGGCGGTTAGCAGGGGGCTTACTGGCTACACCTTC.